Presented here are 26 T cell receptor beta chains from one specimen sequenced in a study of T cell changes during pregnancy in multiple sclerosis. Profiled with immunoSEQ multiplex PCR; TCRdb holds only in-frame clones, not every one. Found here are 60,000 to 75,000 clones, approximately 91% of them singletons; the top ten hold 1.4%. The starting material was peripheral blood, obtained in the third trimester of pregnancy. These receptors came from a female donor with multiple sclerosis, enrolled in a pregnancy study.

The CDR3 region is CASSLRHSGSYEQYF. The CDR3 bases are TGCGCCAGCAGCTTGCGGCACAGTGGCTCCTACGAGCAGTACTTC. This sequence joins TRBV5-1 and TRBJ2-7; D remains ambiguous. Trimming cost V 1 base and J 0 bases, with 11 bases left between them. Looked up from germline, CDR1 is SGHRS and CDR2 is YFSETQ. The CDR3 totals 15 residues.

This rearrangement joins TRBV18 to TRBJ2-2; D is unclear. Trimming stripped 2 bases from V and 0 bases from J, with 10 bases between. Germline assignment: CDR1 KGHSH and CDR2 LQKENI. This CDR3 spans 16 amino acids. This chain's CDR3 is CASSPVRIANTGELFF. DNA of the CDR3: TGTGCCAGCTCACCAGTGCGAATCGCGAACACCGGGGAGCTGTTTTTT.

This clone came up a few times. The chain couples TRBV2 to TRBJ2-5; either TRBD1 or TRBD2 may supply D (7 bases each). The CDR3 extends over 15 amino acids. Trimming pared 4 bases from V and 3 bases from J, leaving 15 bases between. In germline, CDR1 is SNHLY, CDR2 FYNNEI. The CDR3 DNA reads TGTGCCAGCAGTGCAGCGGGACAGCCGGAAGAGACCCAGTACTTC. It translates to CASSAAGQPEETQYF.

A word on this clone: A junction end diverges from the germline sequence, so it may reflect a read error. This rearrangement joins TRBV5-1 to TRBJ2-3, with TRBD1 matching 11 bases. Germline V gene lookup returns CDR1 SGHRS and CDR2 YFSETQ. The CDR3 length is 15 residues. In DNA form, the CDR3 reads TGCGCCAGCAGTTTGGGGGGACAGGGGGCAGATACGCAGTATTTT. Translation: CASSLGGQGADTQYF.

This clone was counted a single time. This chain links TRBV14 with TRBJ2-5; 9 bases are shared with TRBD1. CDR3 size: 16 residues. Trimming at V came to 1 base and at J to 0 bases, leaving 3 bases not matched to a gene. Germline lookup yields CDR1 SGHDN and CDR2 FVKESK. The CDR3 coding sequence is TGTGCCAGCAGCCAAGGGGACAGGGCGTACCAAGAGACCCAGTACTTC. This sequence encodes CASSQGDRAYQETQYF.

The chain joins TRBV30 to TRBJ2-7, with TRBD1 as a possible D gene (5 bases). V dropped 2 bases and J dropped 6 bases, with 14 bases sitting between them. CDR1 and CDR2 (germline): GTSNPN, SVGIG (reference sequence). This CDR3 comprises 13 residues. CDR3 residues: CAWSSGLESEQYF. The CDR3 bases are TGTGCCTGGAGTTCAGGGTTGGAGTCCGAGCAGTACTTC.

This clone was recorded once. The V and J genes are TRBV15 and TRBJ1-1, with unresolved D. The V gene's germline CDR1 is LNHNV and CDR2 YYDKDF (reference sequence). The CDR3 spans 15 residues. V lost 4 bases, J lost 1 base, and 13 bases lay in between. The CDR3, as DNA: TGTGCCACCAGCACGGTAATACAGAGGAACACTGAAGCTTTCTTT. Residues: CATSTVIQRNTEAFF.

The rearrangement uses TRBV2 and TRBJ1-1; 9 bases align to TRBD1. The CDR3 spans 14 residues. The junction had 5 bases not matched to a gene; V was cut back by 4 bases and J by 5 bases. Germline V gene data show CDR1 as SNHLY and CDR2 as FYNNEI. The CDR3 reads CASSVTGGLTEAFF. CDR3 in DNA: TGTGCCAGCAGTGTTACAGGGGGCCTAACTGAAGCTTTCTTT.

In its sample, this clone was seen once. The V gene is TRBV28, the J gene TRBJ1-4; D is perhaps TRBD1 (6 bases). V dropped 7 bases and J dropped 0 bases, with 12 bases sitting between them. Germline V gene data show CDR1 as MDHEN and CDR2 as SYDVKM. This CDR3 is 15 amino acids long. The CDR3 DNA follows: TGTGCCAGCAACCGGGACACTACAACTAATGAAAAACTGTTTTTT. Translation: CASNRDTTTNEKLFF.

The chain couples TRBV18 to TRBJ2-3; D ambiguous. This CDR3 is built from 15 residues. Germline V gene sequence: CDR1 KGHSH, CDR2 LQKENI. Trimming cost V 2 bases and J 0 bases, with 9 bases left between them. CDR3 nucleotide sequence: TGTGCCAGCTCACCAATTGCGTCTAGCACAGATACGCAGTATTTT. Amino acids: CASSPIASSTDTQYF.

The CDR3 is CASSLVTDTEAFF. DNA for the CDR3: TGCGCCAGCAGCTTGGTCACTGACACTGAAGCTTTCTTT. The chain carries TRBV5-1 and TRBJ1-1; no firm D call. The CDR3 runs 13 residues. Per the germline V gene, CDR1 is SGHRS and CDR2 is YFSETQ. V was shortened by 0 bases and J by 3 bases, with 6 bases between the two germline ends.

CDR3 bases: TGTGCCATCGTTACAGGCACTAGCGGCTATGGCTACACCTTC. Translating it yields CAIVTGTSGYGYTF. This sequence joins TRBV6-4 and TRBJ1-2; the D gene is possibly TRBD1 (5 bases). The CDR3 covers 14 residues. Trimming pared 10 bases from V and 4 bases from J, leaving 19 bases between. Per germline, CDR1 MRHNA and CDR2 SNTAGT.

The chain is built from TRBV7-8 and TRBJ1-1, with D hard to call. Germline loops: CDR1 SGHVS, CDR2 FQNEAQ. The V and J ends lost 5 bases and 4 bases respectively, with 26 bases between them. The length of the CDR3 is 18 residues. CDR3 loop: CASSQRYRGSLSVTEAFF. In nucleotides, the CDR3 is TGTGCCAGCAGCCAGAGGTACAGAGGGAGCTTGTCGGTCACTGAAGCTTTCTTT.

V is TRBV5-1 and J is TRBJ2-7, with TRBD1 matching over 8 bases. Germline CDR1 reads SGHRS; CDR2 reads YFSETQ. The CDR3 is made up of 15 amino acids. Unmatched junction bases numbered 12, after V lost 1 base and J lost 9 bases. DNA of the CDR3: TGCGCCAGCAGCTTGTACGGGACAGGTCCCTCAGGGCAGTACTTC. It translates to CASSLYGTGPSGQYF.

This chain connects TRBV30 to TRBJ2-4, with D perhaps TRBD1 (5 bases). The V end lost 3 bases, the J end lost 1 base, and 10 bases lay between the germline ends. Germline V gene data show CDR1 as GTSNPN and CDR2 as SVGIG (reference sequence). The CDR3 loop spans 14 amino acids. CDR3 coding DNA: TGTGCCTGGAGGCAGGGCACGGCCAAAAACATTCAGTACTTC. This encodes CAWRQGTAKNIQYF.

The chain combines TRBV5-4 with TRBJ2-1, with TRBD1 matching 11 bases. The germline V gene encodes CDR1 SGHNT and CDR2 YYREEE (reference sequence). After removal of 4 bases from V and 7 bases from J, the junction contained 10 bases not matched to a gene. This CDR3 is 16 amino acids long. CDR3 loop: CASSRGAGQGENEQFF. The CDR3 nucleotides are TGTGCCAGCAGCCGCGGAGCGGGACAGGGGGAGAATGAGCAGTTCTTC.

The chain combines TRBV7-2 with TRBJ1-1; possible D gene TRBD1, 6 bases. V lost 1 base and J 10 bases, leaving 13 bases between the germline ends. Germline CDR1 SGHTA, CDR2 FQGNSA. The CDR3 has 13 amino acids. The CDR3 reads CASSLGRGAGAFF. DNA for the CDR3: TGTGCCAGCAGCTTAGGTCGGGGGGCGGGAGCTTTCTTT.

The rearrangement joins TRBV29-1 to TRBJ2-5; maybe TRBD2 (7 bases). The CDR3 covers 13 residues. Trimming took 6 bases from V and 0 from J, leaving 11 bases between them. CDR1 and CDR2 from the germline V gene are SQVTM and ANQGSEA. The CDR3 DNA follows: TGCAGCGTGGGGAGGGGGGACCAAGAGACCCAGTACTTC. Its protein product is CSVGRGDQETQYF.

The count of this clone is one. J is TRBJ2-3 and V is TRBV28, with D unclear. CDR1 is MDHEN, CDR2 SYDVKM, per germline. The CDR3 consists of 13 residues. Trimming took off 3 bases at V and 1 base at J, with 5 bases between the two ends. The CDR3 DNA reads TGTGCCAGCAGTTTCCCAGGCACAGATACGCAGTATTTT. Protein sequence: CASSFPGTDTQYF.

The chain carries TRBV4-1 and TRBJ2-1; TRBD1 might be the D (5 bases). V was clipped by 4 bases and J by 6 bases, with 19 bases between them. This CDR3 region has 16 residues. Germline CDR1 is MGHRA and CDR2 is YSYEKL. The CDR3 loop reads CASSPSRGFVGNEQFF. The CDR3 bases are TGCGCCAGCAGCCCGTCAAGGGGTTTTGTGGGCAATGAGCAGTTCTTC.

The chain employs TRBV7-9 and TRBJ1-5; 11 nucleotides agree with TRBD1. The CDR3 runs 15 residues. The V and J ends lost 7 bases and 3 bases, in that order; junction bases with no gene match: 5. Germline V CDR1 and CDR2: SEHNR, FQNEAQ (reference sequence). Written as DNA, the CDR3 is TGTGCCAGCACCCGGACAGGGGGCGACAATCAGCCCCAGCATTTT. Its translation: CASTRTGGDNQPQHF.

CDR3: CASSLSWAGGYTF. In DNA, the CDR3 is TGCGCCAGCAGCCTTTCCTGGGCCGGCGGCTACACCTTC. The V and J genes are TRBV4-1 and TRBJ1-2; D gene unclear. CDR1 and CDR2 (germline): MGHRA, YSYEKL. This CDR3 spans 13 amino acids. Trimming took off 4 bases at V and 8 bases at J, with 14 bases between the two ends.

CDR3 sequence: CASSQVGLAAGANVLTF. Written as DNA, the CDR3 is TGCGCCAGCAGCCAAGTGGGACTAGCAGCTGGGGCCAACGTCCTGACTTTC. The chain employs TRBV4-1 and TRBJ2-6, with 9 bases fitting TRBD2. CDR3 size: 17 residues. J lost 2 bases, V lost 1 base, and 3 bases had no gene match. Per the germline V gene, CDR1 is MGHRA and CDR2 is YSYEKL.

A note on this clone: The same CDR3 is also encoded by other DNA sequences in this sample. V gene TRBV29-1 combines with J gene TRBJ2-7; 7 positions match TRBD2. J gave up 5 bases and V 5 bases, and 6 bases lay outside the gene matches. The CDR3 covers 12 residues. CDR1 and CDR2 from the germline V gene are SQVTM and ANQGSEA. The CDR3 protein is CSVRRTSDEQYF. The CDR3 region has the DNA TGCAGCGTTCGAAGGACTAGTGACGAGCAGTACTTC.

The chain couples TRBV29-1 to TRBJ2-1; D possibly corresponds to TRBD1 (5 bases). The germline gives CDR1 SQVTM, CDR2 ANQGSEA. Trimming shortened V by 7 bases and J by 4 bases, and 8 bases separated the two germline ends. There are 11 residues in the CDR3. CDR3 region: CSAQGYNEQFF. CDR3 in DNA: TGCAGCGCCCAGGGTTACAATGAGCAGTTCTTC.

This clone was seen once. The chain links TRBV11-1 to TRBJ2-3; TRBD1 is a possible D gene (6 bases). The CDR3 is made up of 15 amino acids. Germline V gene sequence: CDR1 SGHAT, CDR2 FQDESV (reference sequence). Trimming left V 3 bases short and J 2 bases short, with 12 bases between. Here the CDR3 reads CASSLRGGDTDTQYF. The DNA for the CDR3 is TGTGCCAGCAGCTTGCGAGGGGGAGACACAGATACGCAGTATTTT.